This T cell receptor (beta chain) was sequenced during a study of shared clonotypes between healthy human individuals. The method was immunoSEQ multiplex PCR; TCRdb's version includes in-frame clones alone and lacks a portion of them. The sample includes about 1.5 million clones, 95% to 99% seen only once; the top ten take approximately 0.45%. V was trimmed by 0 bases and J by 2 bases, leaving 11 bases between them. In germline, CDR1 is ENHRY, CDR2 SYGVKD. This CDR3 has 17 residues. The chain is built from TRBV10-3 and TRBJ2-6; no reliable D call. The sequence derives from a man in his thirties or forties in good health. Material for sequencing was naive CD4+ T cells sorted from blood. Subset: CD45RA+ positively selected. The CDR3 loop is CAISESLAGAGANVLTF. CDR3 DNA sequence: TGTGCCATCAGTGAGTCGCTCGCAGGTGCTGGGGCCAACGTCCTGACTTTC.